These 18 T cell receptor beta chains share one sample of origin, sequenced in a study of blood T cell repertoires in COVID-19. Here immunoSEQ multiplex PCR was the method, and the copy in TCRdb shows in-frame clones only, minus some. This sample yields 200,000 or so clones, of which over 75% are seen a single time; around 3.8% belongs to the top ten. Sequencing used PBMCs or T cells enriched from blood (not recorded which). Receptors were obtained from a woman aged 30 to 39 who had been exposed to COVID-19.

The chain has TRBV27 and TRBJ1-6, with 12 nucleotides matching TRBD1. Germline V lookup: CDR1 MNHEY, CDR2 SMNVEV (reference sequence). The CDR3 is 19 residues long. The J segment lost 6 bases and the V segment lost 2 bases, leaving 11 bases of the junction unmatched. The CDR3, as DNA: TGTGCCAGCAGTTTAAAACGCCAGGGACAGGGGGCGCGTAATTCACCCCTCCACTTT. Amino acids: CASSLKRQGQGARNSPLHF.

The V gene is TRBV14, the J gene TRBJ1-2, with TRBD1 identical over 7 bases. Looked up from germline, CDR1 is SGHDN and CDR2 is FVKESK. With V trimmed by 0 bases and J by 7 bases, 2 bases remained unmatched. The CDR3 totals 13 residues. Here the CDR3 DNA reads TGTGCCAGCAGCCAAGAGACAGGGTTTGGCTACACCTTC. It encodes CASSQETGFGYTF.

The chain carries TRBV5-1 and TRBJ1-6, with 8 bases that match TRBD1. CDR3 length equals 15 residues. J was trimmed by 9 bases and V by 0 bases; bases with no gene match: 5. Germline V gives CDR1 SGHRS, CDR2 YFSETQ. CDR3 amino acids: CASSLEQGAGSPLHF. CDR3 coding DNA: TGCGCCAGCAGCTTGGAGCAGGGGGCAGGTTCACCCCTCCACTTT.

The chain is built from TRBV10-2 and TRBJ1-6, with no clear D. Germline V CDR1 and CDR2: WSHSY, SAAADI. The V gene lost 0 bases and the J gene lost 7 bases, with 10 bases spanning the gap. This CDR3 is 15 amino acids long. DNA of the CDR3: TGCGCCAGCAGTGAGTCGTCTAGGGAGAATTCACCCCTCCACTTT. It translates to CASSESSRENSPLHF.

The rearrangement uses TRBV28 and TRBJ1-1, with D possibly matching TRBD1 (5 bases). The CDR3 consists of 13 residues. Germline V gene lookup returns CDR1 MDHEN and CDR2 SYDVKM. Trimming took 7 bases from V and 2 from J, leaving 11 bases between them. The CDR3 nucleotides are TGTGCCAGCATCCCGGGGGTAAACACTGAAGCTTTCTTT. Amino acids: CASIPGVNTEAFF.

This chain connects TRBV24-1 to TRBJ1-1, with 7 bases lining up with TRBD1. This CDR3 has 17 residues. V lost 3 bases and J lost 0; bases outside the gene matches: 9. CDR1 is KGHDR and CDR2 is SFDVKD in the germline V gene. CDR3 in amino acids: CATSDLTGLSMNTEAFF. The CDR3 bases are TGTGCCACCAGTGATCTGACAGGGCTGAGTATGAACACTGAAGCTTTCTTT.

This clone was recorded once. The chain couples TRBV14 to TRBJ1-2, with 9 bases identical to TRBD1. Germline CDR1 and CDR2: SGHDN and FVKESK. With 4 bases clipped from V and 8 bases from J, the junction kept 11 bases outside the gene matches. The CDR3 totals 15 residues. The CDR3 loop reads CASSRYRTGDSGYTF. The CDR3 DNA reads as TGTGCCAGCAGCCGATATAGGACAGGGGACTCGGGCTACACCTTC.

The table lists this clone with a count of one. The chain couples TRBV10-3 to TRBJ1-1; D remains ambiguous. CDR3 length equals 13 residues. V shed 0 bases and J shed 6 bases, with 8 bases lying between them. Germline V lookup: CDR1 ENHRY, CDR2 SYGVKD. This CDR3 is CAISESTPAEAFF. Written as DNA, the CDR3 is TGTGCCATCAGTGAGTCGACTCCCGCTGAAGCTTTCTTT.

This chain connects TRBV27 to TRBJ2-6, with a possible D match to TRBD1 (6 bases). CDR1 and CDR2 from the germline V gene are MNHEY and SMNVEV (reference sequence). This CDR3 has 15 amino acids. Trimming took 3 bases from V and 2 from J, leaving 8 bases between them. CDR3 residues: CASSFDRTGANVLTF. CDR3 bases: TGTGCCAGCAGTTTTGACAGGACTGGGGCCAACGTCCTGACTTTC.

This clone was counted between two and nine times. The rearrangement links TRBV5-1 to TRBJ2-1; 9 nucleotides match TRBD2. With V trimmed by 1 base and J by 6 bases, 2 bases remained unmatched. In germline, CDR1 is SGHRS, CDR2 YFSETQ. This CDR3 has 14 residues. DNA for the CDR3: TGCGCCAGCAGCTTGAATAGCGGGAGCAATGAGCAGTTCTTC. Its translation is CASSLNSGSNEQFF.

The chain joins TRBV12-3 or TRBV12-4 to TRBJ2-1; D ambiguous. CDR3 size: 11 residues. With 5 bases removed from V and 6 bases from J, the gap between germline ends came to 5 bases. The DNA of the CDR3 is TGTGCCAGCAGTCACGGCAATGAGCAGTTCTTC. Its translation: CASSHGNEQFF.

This chain links TRBV6-5 with TRBJ1-1, with D possibly matching TRBD1 (6 bases). V was shortened by 4 bases and J by 4 bases, with 13 bases between the two germline ends. The CDR3 consists of 14 residues. CDR1 is MNHEY, CDR2 SVGAGI, per germline. CDR3 region: CASSSTDRSTEAFF. CDR3 nucleotides: TGTGCCAGCAGTTCCACGGACAGATCCACTGAAGCTTTCTTT.

The chain combines TRBV14 with TRBJ1-1; no clear D. Germline V CDR1 and CDR2: SGHDN, FVKESK. CDR3 length: 13 residues. V lost 0 bases and J 8 bases, leaving 10 bases between the germline ends. CDR3 sequence: CASSQELELEAFF. The CDR3 region has the DNA TGTGCCAGCAGCCAAGAACTAGAATTAGAAGCTTTCTTT.

This clone turned up a few times. CDR3 sequence: CAISRDTGEKLFF. In nucleotides, the CDR3 is TGTGCCATTTCACGGGACACAGGTGAAAAACTGTTTTTT. V is TRBV6-5 and J is TRBJ1-4, with a tentative D call TRBD1 (6 bases). CDR1 and CDR2 from the germline V gene are MNHEY and SVGAGI. Trimming removed 10 bases at V and 7 bases at J, with 16 bases between. The CDR3 is made up of 13 amino acids.

The chain joins TRBV5-1 to TRBJ1-1, with 7 bases fitting TRBD1. CDR3 length: 14 residues. CDR1 SGHRS and CDR2 YFSETQ come from the germline V gene. V was pared by 2 bases and J by 3 bases, with 4 bases of the junction left unmatched. CDR3 coding DNA: TGCGCCAGCAGCTTTTCAGGGGGACACACTGAAGCTTTCTTT. This codes for CASSFSGGHTEAFF. Drawing the rest from reference TRBV5-1 and TRBJ1-1, the complete variable domain is KAGVTQTPRYLIKTRGQQVTLSCSPISGHRSVSWYQQTPGQGLQFLFEYFSETQRNKGNFPGRFSGRQFSNSRSEMNVSTLELGDSALYLCASSFSGGHTEAFFGQGTRLTVV.

J is TRBJ2-2 and V is TRBV11-2; 8 bases align to TRBD2. V was pared by 5 bases and J by 0 bases, with 5 bases of the junction left unmatched. Germline lookup yields CDR1 SGHAT and CDR2 FQNNGV. The CDR3 length is 16 residues. CDR3 sequence: CASSGPGLANTGELFF. Written as DNA, the CDR3 is TGTGCCAGCAGCGGGCCGGGACTAGCGAACACCGGGGAGCTGTTTTTT.

V gene TRBV30 combines with J gene TRBJ2-1; 8 nucleotides match TRBD2. The length of the CDR3 is 15 residues. Germline V lookup: CDR1 GTSNPN, CDR2 SVGIG (reference sequence). Losses at the gene ends were 1 base for V and 7 bases for J; bases not matched to a gene: 9. Written as DNA, the CDR3 is TGTGCCTGGAGTGGACTAAGCGGGAGTTTGAATGAGCAGTTCTTC. It specifies CAWSGLSGSLNEQFF.

This clone was detected only a few times. This sequence joins TRBV4-1 and TRBJ1-3, with D perhaps matching TRBD1 (5 bases). The ends were cut back, 1 base at V and 8 bases at J, with 12 bases in the middle. The CDR3 contains 14 residues. CDR1 is MGHRA and CDR2 is YSYEKL in the germline V gene. The chain's CDR3 is CASSQARGGYTIYF. In DNA form, the CDR3 reads TGCGCCAGCAGCCAAGCCCGGGGGGGGTACACCATATATTTT.